Below are 17 T cell receptor beta chains sequenced from a single sample in a study of blood T cell repertoires in COVID-19. Libraries were prepared by immunoSEQ multiplex PCR; TCRdb keeps only in-frame clonotypes and omits some of them. The sample lists fewer than 250,000 clones; less than 90% were seen once. Material: peripheral blood. Receptors originate from a woman between 45 and 60 years old with acute or convalescent COVID-19.

The rearrangement links TRBV6-5 to TRBJ1-1, with D perhaps TRBD1 (5 bases). V was pared by 6 bases and J by 0 bases, with 11 bases between. The CDR3 runs 14 residues. CDR1 MNHEY and CDR2 SVGAGI come from the germline V gene. The CDR3 DNA is TGTGCCAGCAGAGACAGATGGATGAACACTGAAGCTTTCTTT. Translated: CASRDRWMNTEAFF.

This chain connects TRBV5-5 to TRBJ2-2, with D hard to call. V was cut by 5 bases and J by 0 bases, with 11 bases left in between. Germline CDR1 SGHKS, CDR2 YYEKEE (reference sequence). The CDR3 spans 15 residues. The CDR3 bases are TGTGCCAGCAGGCCGGAGCCCGCGAACACCGGGGAGCTGTTTTTT. Amino acid sequence: CASRPEPANTGELFF.

J is TRBJ1-5 and V is TRBV6-4, with a tentative D call TRBD1 (5 bases). In germline, CDR1 is MRHNA, CDR2 SNTAGT. The CDR3 has 13 residues. Trimming pared 6 bases from V and 5 bases from J, leaving 11 bases between. CDR3 protein: CASSREEDQPQHF. The CDR3 region has the DNA TGTGCCAGCAGCAGGGAGGAGGATCAGCCCCAGCATTTT.

Only one count was recorded for this clone. The chain employs TRBV21-1 and TRBJ2-1; the table's D call, TRBD1, was not checked against the DNA. TRBV21-1 is marked as a pseudogene. There are 17 residues in the CDR3. For the CDR3, the DNA is TGTGCCAGCAGCAAACCAAAGGGGGACAGGGGGCCTAATGAGCAGTTCTTC. It translates to CASSKPKGDRGPNEQFF.

Concerning this clone itself: Different DNA sequences within this sample yield the same CDR3. This chain connects TRBV7-2 to TRBJ1-3; 7 positions match TRBD1. In germline, CDR1 is SGHTA, CDR2 FQGNSA. CDR3 length: 14 amino acids. With V trimmed by 4 bases and J by 4 bases, 4 bases remained unmatched. The CDR3 nucleotides read TGTGCCAGCAGCTCGACAGGGTCCGGAAACACCATATATTTT. Translating it yields CASSSTGSGNTIYF. Full variable domain (missing parts from reference TRBV7-2 and TRBJ1-3): GAGVSQSPSNKVTEKGKDVELRCDPISGHTALYWYRQSLGQGLEFLIYFQGNSAPDKSGLPSDRFSAERTGGSVSTLTIQRTQQEDSAVYLCASSSTGSGNTIYFGEGSWLTVV.

This clone was detected once. This chain connects TRBV7-2 to TRBJ2-5; D uncertain. From germline, CDR1 is SGHTA and CDR2 FQGNSA. This CDR3 has 13 amino acids. Trimming removed 5 bases from V and 1 base from J, with 8 bases in between. Written as DNA, the CDR3 is TGTGCCAGCAGCACGCGAACCCAAGAGACCCAGTACTTC. Residues: CASSTRTQETQYF.

V and J are TRBV19 and TRBJ2-1, with D perhaps TRBD2 (5 bases). Germline CDR1 LNHDA, CDR2 SQIVND (reference sequence). V was clipped by 3 bases and J by 2 bases, with 14 bases between them. There are 16 residues in the CDR3. The CDR3 DNA reads TGTGCCAGTAGTATCCAAAGCGGAGCAGCCTACAATGAGCAGTTCTTC. Translation: CASSIQSGAAYNEQFF.

The V and J genes are TRBV6-2 or TRBV6-3 and TRBJ1-2; TRBD1 aligns across 8 bases. The CDR3 totals 14 residues. CDR1 and CDR2 from the germline V gene are MNHEY and SVGEGT. V shed 1 base, J shed 4 bases, and the junction held 2 bases outside the gene matches. CDR3 residues: CASSYYGQGYGYTF. The CDR3 DNA reads as TGTGCCAGCAGTTACTATGGACAGGGCTATGGCTACACCTTC.

The chain couples TRBV9 to TRBJ2-2; 9 nucleotides line up with TRBD1. Germline V gene sequence: CDR1 SGDLS, CDR2 YYNGEE. Trimming removed 5 bases from V and 0 bases from J; junction bases left unmatched: 2. This CDR3 contains 15 residues. The CDR3 DNA reads as TGTGCCAGCAGAAGACAGGGGGCGAACACCGGGGAGCTGTTTTTT. This sequence encodes CASRRQGANTGELFF.

V usage is TRBV6-5 and J usage is TRBJ2-1; D remains ambiguous. Trimming stripped 0 bases from V and 3 bases from J, with 9 bases between. The CDR3 contains 15 residues. Germline V gene sequence: CDR1 MNHEY, CDR2 SVGAGI. CDR3 protein: CASSYSSSVYNEQFF. In DNA, the CDR3 is TGTGCCAGCAGTTACTCGTCTAGTGTCTACAATGAGCAGTTCTTC.

In its sample, this clone was seen once. The V gene is TRBV27, the J gene TRBJ1-1; a weak D match, TRBD1 (6 bases). Trimming left V 5 bases short and J 1 base short, with 14 bases between. This CDR3 has 15 residues. Germline CDR1 is MNHEY and CDR2 is SMNVEV (reference sequence). CDR3 amino acids: CASSLQGRTNTEAFF. The CDR3 DNA reads TGTGCCAGCAGTCTACAGGGACGGACGAACACTGAAGCTTTCTTT.

The chain couples TRBV11-3 to TRBJ1-6; maybe TRBD1 (6 bases). V was shortened by 6 bases and J by 4 bases, with 19 bases between the two germline ends. The CDR3 runs 17 residues. Germline V lookup: CDR1 SGHNT, CDR2 YENEEA. This CDR3 reads CASSQTWADRYNSPLHF. The CDR3 DNA sequence: TGTGCCAGCAGTCAGACCTGGGCGGACAGATATAATTCACCCCTCCACTTT.

Note on this clone: Within the sample, other DNA sequences also encode this same CDR3. The genes are TRBV7-2 and TRBJ2-2; 7 bases map to TRBD1. Germline V CDR1 and CDR2: SGHTA, FQGNSA. The CDR3 covers 15 residues. J lost 3 bases, V lost 5 bases, and 6 bases had no gene match. The CDR3 is CASSLRTGDTGELFF. The CDR3 DNA is TGTGCCAGCAGCCTCCGGACAGGAGACACCGGGGAGCTGTTTTTT.

The chain combines TRBV11-3 with TRBJ2-7; weak D call: TRBD1 (5 bases). Trimming removed 4 bases at V and 2 bases at J, with 12 bases between. The CDR3 runs 14 residues. Germline CDR1 is SGHNT and CDR2 is YENEEA. For the CDR3, the DNA is TGTGCCAGCAGCTCTAGTTTGGGGCCCTACGAGCAGTACTTC. It codes for CASSSSLGPYEQYF.

This clone occurred a few times. The V gene is TRBV6-5, the J gene TRBJ2-7; no clear D gene. The V end was cut by 7 bases, the J end by 4 bases, with 14 bases between. The germline CDR1 and CDR2 sequences are MNHEY and SVGAGI. This CDR3 is 13 amino acids long. The CDR3 DNA reads TGTGCCAGCAAGGAGACGGATGGGTACGAGCAGTACTTC. Its translation: CASKETDGYEQYF.

This chain connects TRBV19 to TRBJ2-2; TRBD2 matches 8 bases. After removal of 7 bases from V and 4 bases from J, the junction contained 14 bases not matched to a gene. Germline V lookup: CDR1 LNHDA, CDR2 SQIVND (reference sequence). This CDR3 is 17 amino acids long. For the CDR3, the DNA is TGTGCCAGTACCCGGATCGGCGGGAGGTTGTCCACCGGGGAGCTGTTTTTT. Protein: CASTRIGGRLSTGELFF.

The V gene is TRBV3-1 (or the pseudogene TRBV3-2), the J gene TRBJ2-2, with TRBD2 identical over 9 bases. This CDR3 comprises 16 residues. V dropped 4 bases and J dropped 5; count of bases not matched to a gene: 8. Germline assignment: CDR1 LGHDT and CDR2 YNNKEL (reference sequence). CDR3 in DNA: TGTGCCAGCAGCCCCGATAGCGGGGGAGCGACCGGGGAGCTGTTTTTT. It is translated as CASSPDSGGATGELFF.